These 27 T cell receptor beta chains were sequenced from one sample in a study of blood T cell repertoires in COVID-19. Here immunoSEQ multiplex PCR was the method, and the copy in TCRdb shows in-frame clones only, minus some. Counted here are approximately 300,000 clones, 90% occurring once; the ten biggest clones make up 2.6%. Sequencing was performed on PBMCs or T cells enriched from blood (not recorded which). The receptors come from a man between 60 and 75 years old who had recovered from COVID-19.

The chain couples TRBV21-1 to TRBJ1-6. TRBV21-1 is a known pseudogene. This CDR3 has 18 residues. The CDR3, as DNA: TGTGCCAGCAGCACCACCACCTTCCCCCACAGCGGAGATTCACCCCTCCACTTT. Residues: CASSTTTFPHSGDSPLHF.

The count of this clone is one. J is TRBJ1-5 and V is TRBV19; 9 bases match TRBD1. Losses at the gene ends were 6 bases for V and 0 bases for J; bases not matched to a gene: 12. This CDR3 is 18 amino acids long. From germline, CDR1 is LNHDA and CDR2 SQIVND (reference sequence). CDR3 residues: CASSPGQGFQGSNQPQHF. The CDR3 DNA reads as TGTGCCAGTAGCCCGGGACAGGGTTTTCAGGGTAGCAATCAGCCCCAGCATTTT.

This rearrangement joins TRBV5-1 to TRBJ1-2; no firm D call. CDR1 is SGHRS, CDR2 YFSETQ, per germline. The germline V and J ends were trimmed by 0 bases and 4 bases, with 10 bases remaining between them. The CDR3 length is 14 residues. The CDR3 spells CASSLEAGAYGYTF. CDR3 bases: TGCGCCAGCAGCTTGGAAGCCGGTGCCTATGGCTACACCTTC.

The V gene is TRBV10-2, the J gene TRBJ1-5; no clear D gene. The CDR3 has 14 residues. V dropped 4 bases and J dropped 1 base, with 8 bases sitting between them. Germline V CDR1 and CDR2: WSHSY, SAAADI. CDR3 sequence reads: CASSVTVSNQPQHF. For the CDR3, the DNA is TGCGCCAGCAGTGTAACAGTCAGCAATCAGCCCCAGCATTTT.

V and J are TRBV27 and TRBJ2-3; TRBD2 might be the D (5 bases). Between the trimmed V and J ends, which lost 7 bases and 0 bases, there was a span of 17 bases. The CDR3 contains 16 residues. Germline loops: CDR1 MNHEY, CDR2 SMNVEV (reference sequence). In DNA, the CDR3 is TGTGCCAGCAACCTCACCCCGCGAGGGAGCACAGATACGCAGTATTTT. This encodes CASNLTPRGSTDTQYF.

In its sample, this clone was seen once. The V and J genes are TRBV7-2 and TRBJ1-2; D remains ambiguous. The CDR3 sequence is 14 residues long. V gave up 4 bases and J gave up 7 bases, with 16 bases separating them. CDR1 is SGHTA, CDR2 FQGNSA, per germline. CDR3 in amino acids: CASSSAPGSSGYTF. CDR3 bases: TGTGCCAGCAGCTCCGCGCCCGGGTCCAGTGGCTACACCTTC.

The chain recombines TRBV5-6 with TRBJ1-3; D call uncertain. The CDR3 length is 15 residues. Looked up from germline, CDR1 is SGHDT and CDR2 is YYEEEE. Deletions cut 2 bases from V and 1 base from J, with 10 bases between. The CDR3 bases are TGTGCCAGCAGCTTCTCGACACTTTCTGGAAACACCATATATTTT. It codes for CASSFSTLSGNTIYF.

CDR3 nucleotide sequence: TGCGCCAGCAGCTTGCTGCCCGGGGAAGGCCAGCCCCAGCATTTT. This gives the protein CASSLLPGEGQPQHF. V usage is TRBV5-1 and J usage is TRBJ1-5; D gene uncertain. Between the trimmed V and J ends, which lost 1 base and 7 bases, there was a span of 15 bases. Germline loops: CDR1 SGHRS, CDR2 YFSETQ. This CDR3 spans 15 amino acids.

Only a few counts were recorded for this clone. The chain couples TRBV18 to TRBJ1-2; 12 bases line up with TRBD1. There are 15 residues in the CDR3. The germline gives CDR1 KGHSH, CDR2 LQKENI. Unmatched junction bases numbered 3, after V lost 3 bases and J lost 4 bases. CDR3 protein: CASSPGTGGLYGYTF. CDR3 bases: TGTGCCAGCTCACCGGGGACAGGGGGCCTCTATGGCTACACCTTC.

This chain uses TRBV25-1 with TRBJ2-1; D ambiguous. CDR1 and CDR2 from the germline V gene are MGHDK and SYGVNS. V lost 7 bases and J lost 6, with 13 bases in between. CDR3 length equals 13 residues. CDR3 nucleotides: TGTGCCAGCATTTCACGATTCGGCAATGAGCAGTTCTTC. Translation: CASISRFGNEQFF.

The gene calls are TRBV18 and TRBJ1-4, with 8 nucleotides matching TRBD1. Germline assignment: CDR1 KGHSH and CDR2 LQKENI. The CDR3 has 16 amino acids. Trimming removed 4 bases from V and 0 bases from J; junction bases left unmatched: 4. The CDR3 coding sequence is TGTGCCAGCTCACAACAGGGGGGTTCAACTAATGAAAAACTGTTTTTT. Protein product: CASSQQGGSTNEKLFF.

The CDR3 here is CASSPGQGVNEKLFF. The CDR3 DNA follows: TGTGCCAGCAGCCCGGGACAGGGGGTTAATGAAAAACTGTTTTTT. V is TRBV5-6 and J is TRBJ1-4, with 11 bases fitting TRBD1. The V segment lost 4 bases and the J segment 4 bases; nucleotides outside the gene matches: 3. The germline gives CDR1 SGHDT, CDR2 YYEEEE. The CDR3 extends over 15 amino acids. Based on the CDR3 plus reference TRBV5-6 and TRBJ1-4, the full variable domain is DAGVTQSPTHLIKTRGQQVTLRCSPKSGHDTVSWYQQALGQGPQFIFQYYEEEERQRGNFPDRFSGHQFPNYSSELNVNALLLGDSALYLCASSPGQGVNEKLFFGSGTQLSVL.

The chain is built from TRBV4-2 and TRBJ2-5, with 7 bases lining up with TRBD2. Trimming cost V 0 bases and J 4 bases; bases outside gene matches: 8. The CDR3 loop spans 16 amino acids. In germline, CDR1 is LGHNA, CDR2 YNFKEQ. CDR3 sequence: CASSQEPGASGETQYF. Here the CDR3 DNA reads TGTGCCAGCAGCCAAGAACCCGGGGCTAGCGGAGAGACCCAGTACTTC.

V is TRBV27 and J is TRBJ2-6; maybe TRBD1 (5 bases). Trimming shortened V by 8 bases and J by 0 bases, and 14 bases separated the two germline ends. This CDR3 is built from 16 residues. Looked up from germline, CDR1 is MNHEY and CDR2 is SMNVEV (reference sequence). Here the CDR3 DNA reads TGTGCCAGCGCGGCTGACAGAGTCTCTGGGGCCAACGTCCTGACTTTC. It yields the protein CASAADRVSGANVLTF.

This chain links TRBV7-2 with TRBJ1-5, with TRBD1 as a possible D gene (5 bases). Germline values: CDR1 SGHTA, CDR2 FQGNSA. V lost 5 bases and J 3 bases, leaving 14 bases between the germline ends. The CDR3 sequence is 15 residues long. The CDR3 DNA reads as TGTGCCAGCAGCCCCGCTAAGGGGTACAATCAGCCCCAGCATTTT. It yields the protein CASSPAKGYNQPQHF.

This chain connects TRBV30 to TRBJ2-7, with 8 bases lining up with TRBD1. Germline lookup yields CDR1 GTSNPN and CDR2 SVGIG (reference sequence). The J segment lost 5 bases and the V segment lost 0 bases, leaving 9 bases of the junction unmatched. The CDR3 extends over 15 amino acids. CDR3 coding DNA: TGTGCCTGGAGTGTGTATCAGGGGGCAAGAGACGAGCAGTACTTC. Its protein product is CAWSVYQGARDEQYF.

The V and J genes are TRBV11-3 and TRBJ2-1, with 11 bases aligning to TRBD2. CDR1 and CDR2 from the germline V gene are SGHNT and YENEEA. The CDR3 is made up of 19 amino acids. The V and J ends lost 5 bases and 2 bases, in that order; junction bases with no gene match: 14. The CDR3 loop reads CASSRKQTSGMGTYNEQFF. The CDR3 DNA follows: TGTGCCAGCAGCCGAAAACAGACTAGCGGGATGGGCACCTACAATGAGCAGTTCTTC.

The chain combines TRBV5-1 with TRBJ1-2; 7 nucleotides match TRBD1. After removal of 3 bases from V and 3 bases from J, the junction contained 8 bases not matched to a gene. CDR1 is SGHRS, CDR2 YFSETQ, per germline. The CDR3 consists of 15 residues. The CDR3 here is CASSWGQRLDYGYTF. The DNA for the CDR3 is TGCGCCAGCAGCTGGGGACAGCGTTTAGACTATGGCTACACCTTC.

The chain links TRBV6-2 or TRBV6-3 to TRBJ2-1, with 9 bases lining up with TRBD1. The germline gives CDR1 MNHEY, CDR2 SVGEGT. V lost 4 bases and J lost 5; bases outside the gene matches: 6. The CDR3 contains 15 residues. In DNA form, the CDR3 reads TGTGCCAGCAGTTGGTATGGGACAGGGAACAATGAGCAGTTCTTC. This translates into CASSWYGTGNNEQFF.

This chain uses TRBV2 with TRBJ1-6; D is undetermined. CDR1 SNHLY and CDR2 FYNNEI come from the germline V gene. V lost 3 bases to trimming and J lost 8 bases, with 14 bases between them. CDR3 size: 15 residues. CDR3 nucleotide sequence: TGTGCCAGCAGTGAGGGTGGGCTATCACATTCACCCCTCCACTTT. Encoded protein: CASSEGGLSHSPLHF.

This CDR3 reads CASSLGPGGGNQPQHF. CDR3 coding DNA: TGTGCCAGCAGCTTGGGTCCAGGGGGCGGCAATCAGCCCCAGCATTTT. The chain is built from TRBV5-8 and TRBJ1-5; 8 nucleotides line up with TRBD1. CDR1 and CDR2 (germline): SGHTS, YDEGEE. After removal of 0 bases from V and 2 bases from J, the junction contained 4 bases not matched to a gene. The CDR3 sequence is 16 residues long.

V is TRBV7-9 and J is TRBJ1-6; a weak D match, TRBD1 (5 bases). Germline assignment: CDR1 SEHNR and CDR2 FQNEAQ (reference sequence). This CDR3 has 12 amino acids. Trimming stripped 5 bases from V and 9 bases from J, with 8 bases between. The chain's CDR3 is CASSRGGSPLHF. The CDR3, as DNA: TGTGCCAGCAGCAGGGGCGGTTCACCCCTCCACTTT.

The V gene is TRBV5-1, the J gene TRBJ2-2, with a tentative D call TRBD2 (5 bases). V dropped 4 bases and J dropped 4 bases, with 14 bases sitting between them. CDR1 is SGHRS, CDR2 YFSETQ, per germline. The length of the CDR3 is 15 residues. This chain's CDR3 is CASSPPLAGTGELFF. The CDR3 nucleotides read TGCGCCAGCAGCCCGCCGCTAGCCGGCACCGGGGAGCTGTTTTTT.

The V and J genes are TRBV14 and TRBJ1-3; D gene unclear. Germline CDR1 reads SGHDN; CDR2 reads FVKESK. V lost 2 bases, J lost 3 bases, and 5 bases lay in between. The CDR3 loop spans 13 amino acids. The CDR3 region has the DNA TGTGCCAGCAGCCAACAGATTGGAAACACCATATATTTT. This encodes CASSQQIGNTIYF.

The V call is TRBV27, the J call TRBJ1-3, with D possibly matching TRBD1 (5 bases). The CDR3 contains 15 residues. Germline CDR1 MNHEY, CDR2 SMNVEV (reference sequence). V was cut by 6 bases and J by 0 bases, with 12 bases left in between. CDR3 in DNA: TGTGCCAGCAGGGACACTTTTCTCTCTGGAAACACCATATATTTT. As protein: CASRDTFLSGNTIYF.

The chain uses TRBV7-2 and TRBJ2-6, with 7 nucleotides matching TRBD1. There are 16 residues in the CDR3. Germline-derived CDR1 and CDR2 are SGHTA and FQGNSA. V shed 5 bases and J 2 bases; nucleotides not matched to a gene: 6. This chain's CDR3 is CASSGDRVAGANVLTF. DNA for the CDR3: TGTGCCAGCAGCGGCGACAGGGTAGCTGGGGCCAACGTCCTGACTTTC.

A word on this clone: Other nucleotide sequences from this sample produce the same CDR3. The J gene is TRBJ2-3, the V gene TRBV11-2; D call uncertain. V was cut by 5 bases and J by 0 bases, with 3 bases left in between. The CDR3 runs to 12 residues. Germline V gene lookup returns CDR1 SGHAT and CDR2 FQNNGV. The CDR3 reads CASSPSTDTQYF. The CDR3 DNA is TGTGCCAGCAGCCCTAGCACAGATACGCAGTATTTT.